This TCR beta chain was profiled in a study of cytomegalovirus exposure and HLA in healthy donors. At least ten counts were recorded for this clone. The antigen is undetermined. While unrecorded immune exposures were likely, the donors were nominally healthy when sampled. The PCR was carried out with 60 Vbeta primers and 13 Jbeta primers. The protocol was immunoSEQ multiplex PCR, while the TCRdb copy is restricted to in-frame clones and leaves out a portion. The profile shows approximately 120,000 clones, 76% of them singletons. Trimming removed 0 bases from V and 6 bases from J, with 12 bases in between. This CDR3 comprises 16 residues. The germline CDR1 and CDR2 sequences are SGHTA and FQGNSA. Findings and limits, study-wide: It was about 150 TCR beta chains that were listed as cytomegalovirus-associated.

The J gene is TRBJ2-6, the V gene TRBV7-2; D is uncertain. This TCR was sampled from a man in his fifties or sixties in good health and CMV-seronegative. The sequenced material came from PBMCs. The CDR3 sequence is CASSLAGRNEANVLTF. For the CDR3, the DNA is TGTGCCAGCAGCTTAGCGGGCCGTAATGAGGCCAACGTCCTGACTTTC.